Shown below are 9 T cell receptor beta chains from a single sample sequenced in a study of breast tumors, draining lymph nodes, adjacent tissues. TCRdb reanalysed the multiplex PCR reads using MiXCR and keeps one entry per CDR3 protein. Here the sample spans roughly 19,000 distinct CDR3 sequences, around 50% being singletons. The sample was breast tumor tissue. These receptors all stem from a female donor with breast cancer. Some clones in this sample may be carry-over from other donors' samples.

This clonotype occurred many times. A much larger clone lies one base from this, so it may be a read error. The chain carries TRBV5-8 and TRBJ2-2; no clear D. The CDR3 runs 14 residues. Per germline, CDR1 SGHTS and CDR2 YDEGEE. Deletions cut 1 base from V and 4 bases from J, with 8 bases between. CDR3 nucleotide sequence: TGTGCCAGCAGCTTGTCCTCCCCCACCGGGGAGCTGTTTTTT. It yields the protein CASSLSSPTGELFF.

This clonotype was detected many times. This may be a read error: a much more frequent sequence differs by one nucleotide. This chain links TRBV5-1 with TRBJ1-2; no clear D gene. Germline CDR1 reads SGHRS; CDR2 reads YFSETQ. The germline V and J ends were trimmed by 0 bases and 4 bases, with 13 bases remaining between them. The CDR3 covers 15 residues. CDR3: CASSLGAEKCYGYTF. CDR3 DNA sequence: TGCGCCAGCAGCTTGGGAGCGGAAAAGTGCTATGGCTACACCTTC.

The chain carries TRBV5-4 and TRBJ2-7; TRBD2 agrees at 7 bases. Germline CDR1 is SGHNT and CDR2 is YYREEE (reference sequence). The CDR3 consists of 13 residues. Trimming took 5 bases from V and 0 from J; bases not matched to a gene: 2. CDR3 coding DNA: TGTGCCAGCAGTACTAGCGCCTCCTACGAGCAGTACTTC. This encodes CASSTSASYEQYF.

The rearrangement links TRBV20-1 to TRBJ2-3; 9 bases map to TRBD2. Unmatched junction bases numbered 11, after V lost 8 bases and J lost 2 bases. This CDR3 is 15 amino acids long. Germline CDR1 and CDR2: DFQATT and SNEGSKA (reference sequence). The CDR3 region has the DNA TGCAGTCTTGCTGGTGCGGGAGGGTACACAGATACGCAGTATTTT. As protein: CSLAGAGGYTDTQYF.

This clonotype was counted many times. The chain is built from TRBV6-2 or TRBV6-3 and TRBJ1-2, with a possible D match to TRBD1 (5 bases). CDR3 length: 15 amino acids. Germline V lookup: CDR1 MNHEY, CDR2 SVGEGT. Deletions cut 5 bases from V and 0 bases from J, with 13 bases between. CDR3 DNA: TGTGCCAGCAGTCACCCGACAGTAGCTAACTATGGCTACACCTTC. Protein: CASSHPTVANYGYTF.

The rearrangement joins TRBV10-2 to TRBJ1-6, with D hard to call. CDR3 length equals 14 residues. Germline loops: CDR1 WSHSY, CDR2 SAAADI. V lost 6 bases, J lost 5 bases, and 11 bases lay in between. CDR3 protein: CASSRTGDNSPLHF. CDR3 DNA: TGCGCCAGCAGCCGAACCGGAGATAATTCACCCCTCCACTTT.

As to this clonotype: The conserved phenylalanine or tryptophan is not found at the CDR3 terminus, so this likely reflects a read error. CDR3 loop: CATGGAGADVLTL. DNA for the CDR3: TGTGCCACCGGGGGCGCTGGGGCCGACGTCCTGACTCTC. The rearrangement links TRBV15 to TRBJ2-6, with D maybe TRBD1 (6 bases). The CDR3 covers 13 residues. Per germline, CDR1 LNHNV and CDR2 YYDKDF (reference sequence).

By proportion, this clonotype is medium-sized. The chain uses TRBV4-2 and TRBJ2-5; D is undetermined. CDR1 LGHNA and CDR2 YNFKEQ come from the germline V gene. This CDR3 contains 11 residues. Trimming stripped 4 bases from V and 3 bases from J, with 3 bases between. CDR3 bases: TGTGCCAGCAGCCTAAAAGAGACCCAGTACTTC. Translated, it gives CASSLKETQYF.

This clonotype was seen a single time. This clone may be a read error of a much larger clone one base away. The V gene is TRBV20-1, the J gene TRBJ2-1; TRBD2 matches at 14 bases. Germline values: CDR1 DFQATT, CDR2 SNEGSKA (reference sequence). CDR3 size: 11 residues. CDR3 region: CRGLAGAKQSF. CDR3 DNA: TGCAGGGGACTAGCGGGAGCTAAGCAGTCCTTC.